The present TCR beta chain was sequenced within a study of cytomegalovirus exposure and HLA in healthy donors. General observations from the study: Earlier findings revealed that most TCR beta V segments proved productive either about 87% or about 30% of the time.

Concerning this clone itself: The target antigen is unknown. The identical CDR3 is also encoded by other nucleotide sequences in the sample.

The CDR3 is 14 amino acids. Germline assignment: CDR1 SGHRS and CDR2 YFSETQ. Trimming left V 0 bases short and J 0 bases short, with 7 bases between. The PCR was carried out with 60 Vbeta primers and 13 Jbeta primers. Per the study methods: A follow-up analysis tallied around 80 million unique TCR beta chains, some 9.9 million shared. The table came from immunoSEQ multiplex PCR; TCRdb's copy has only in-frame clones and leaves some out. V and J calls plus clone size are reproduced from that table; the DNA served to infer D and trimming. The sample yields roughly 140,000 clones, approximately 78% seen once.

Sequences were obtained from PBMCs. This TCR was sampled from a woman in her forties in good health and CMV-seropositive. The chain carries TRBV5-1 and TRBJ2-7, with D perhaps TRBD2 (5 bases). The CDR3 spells CASSLAGSSYEQYF. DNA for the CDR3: TGCGCCAGCAGCTTGGCGGGGAGCTCCTACGAGCAGTACTTC.